These T cell receptor beta chains were read from a single sample in a study of regulatory T cells in long-lasting Graves disease. MiXCR, run by TCRdb on the multiplex PCR reads, gives a single entry per CDR3 protein. Among fewer than 550,000 distinct CDR3 sequences listed, about 16% were seen once. A further study also used this sample, focusing on T cells in Graves' hyperthyroidism and ophthalmopathy.

The sequenced sample was peripheral blood mononuclear cells (PBMCs), obtained at new diagnosis, from a patient treated with antithyroid drugs. The source is a woman between 18 and 29 years old with Graves disease. CDR3s include the opening cysteine and the closing phenylalanine or tryptophan. D genes are given only for firm matches. Not all rows give a size; the values are once, few, many and, for expanded clones, a class.

V gene	D gene	J gene	CDR3 length	clone size	CDR3 DNA	CDR3 protein
TRBV7-6	NA	TRBJ2-1	13	few	TGTGCCAGCAGCTTATTATTGGAAAATGAGCAGTTCTTC	CASSLLLENEQFF
TRBV28	NA	TRBJ2-6	17	few	TGTGCCAGCAGTCCCCGGACCTGGTACTCTGGGGCCAACGTCCTGACTTTC	CASSPRTWYSGANVLTF
TRBV6-5	NA	TRBJ2-1	12	few	TGTGCCAGCAGTTACTCGAATGGTGAGCAGTTCTTC	CASSYSNGEQFF
TRBV28	TRBD1	TRBJ1-2	14	many	TGTGCCAGCAGGGCGCCGGGACAGGGGGAAGGCTACACCTTC	CASRAPGQGEGYTF
TRBV19	NA	TRBJ2-3	13	NA	TGTGCCAGTAGAACCTCCCCGGCAGATACGCAGTATTTT	CASRTSPADTQYF
TRBV10-2	NA	TRBJ2-7	15	few	TGCGCCAGCAGTGAGTCGTACGGGAGTTCAGCCGAGCAGTACTTC	CASSESYGSSAEQYF
TRBV30	NA	TRBJ2-3	15	many	TGTGCCTTGGAGATGGTACTTGGGAGGACAGATACGCAGTATTTT	CALEMVLGRTDTQYF
TRBV18	TRBD1	TRBJ1-2	15	few	TGTGCCAGCTCCACCCGACAGGGGAATAACTATGGCTACACCTTC	CASSTRQGNNYGYTF
TRBV19	NA	TRBJ2-3	13	NA	TGTGCCACCGGGACCAGCCGCACAGATACGCAGTATTTT	CATGTSRTDTQYF
TRBV29-1	TRBD2	TRBJ2-2	14	many	TGCAGCGCCTATGCTAGCGGGAACACCGGGGAGCTGTTTTTT	CSAYASGNTGELFF
TRBV3-1	NA	TRBJ1-4	14	many	TGTGCCAGCAGCCAAAAAAGTCATAATGAAAAACTGTTTTTT	CASSQKSHNEKLFF
TRBV30	NA	TRBJ1-1	14	many	TGTGCCTGGAGTGGACAGGCGAAGAACACTGAAGCTTTCTTT	CAWSGQAKNTEAFF
TRBV27	TRBD2	TRBJ2-1	19	many	TGTGCCAGCAGCCTGACTAGCGGGAGGGCCGGTGGTTCCTACAATGAGCAGTTCTTC	CASSLTSGRAGGSYNEQFF
TRBV28	NA	TRBJ2-5	15	many	TGTGCCAGCAGTGGGGGGGGGCGGGAACAAGAGACCCAGTACTTC	CASSGGGREQETQYF
TRBV3-1	NA	TRBJ1-1	13	few	TGTGCCAGCAGCCAAGTAATTGACACTGAAGCTTTCTTT	CASSQVIDTEAFF
TRBV9	TRBD2	TRBJ2-5	15	NA	TGTGCCAGCAGGGCTAGCGGGAGGGCCGAGGAGACCCAGTACTTC	CASRASGRAEETQYF
TRBV6-1	NA	TRBJ2-7	15	few	TGTGCCAGCAGCCTTAGGGGGGAAGAGGACTACGAGCAGTACTTC	CASSLRGEEDYEQYF
TRBV28	NA	TRBJ1-5	16	many	TGTGCCAGCAGTTCAGGACAGAAGATAGGTCGTCAGCCCCAGCATTTT	CASSSGQKIGRQPQHF
TRBV7-9	NA	TRBJ2-5	13	many	TGTGCCAGCAGCGGGGGTGCGTCTGAGACCCAGTACTTC	CASSGGASETQYF
TRBV7-6	NA	TRBJ2-7	15	NA	TGTGCCAGCAGCGTAGAAACGGACAGCTACTACGCGCAGTACTTC	CASSVETDSYYAQYF
TRBV2	NA	TRBJ2-7	14	few	TGTGCCAGCAGCGGACAGCTTGTGGGCGCCGAGCAGTACTTC	CASSGQLVGAEQYF
TRBV7-9	NA	TRBJ2-1	14	NA	TGTGCCAGCAGCTTACTCTACCCTTATGATGAGCAGTTCTTC	CASSLLYPYDEQFF
TRBV29-1	NA	TRBJ1-2	12	few	TGCAGCGTTGTAAGGAGGGACTATGGCTTCACCTTC	CSVVRRDYGFTF
TRBV5-1	NA	TRBJ1-1	14	NA	TGCGCCAGCAGCTCGACGGTATTGAACACTGAAGCTTTCTTT	CASSSTVLNTEAFF
TRBV2	TRBD2	TRBJ2-2	14	NA	TGTGCCAGCAGTGTGGGACTAGGGTACGGGGAGCTGTTTTTT	CASSVGLGYGELFF
TRBV6-2/TRBV6-3	NA	TRBJ2-1	12	few	TGTGCCAGCAATACAGGGTTGGATGAGCAGTTCTTC	CASNTGLDEQFF
TRBV27	TRBD1	TRBJ2-2	16	NA	TGTGCCAGCAGTTTAGGACAGGGAGCGAACACCGGGGAGCTGTTTTTT	CASSLGQGANTGELFF
TRBV20-1	TRBD2	TRBJ2-1	21	few	TGCAGTGCTAGAGAAGGAGGGGGACTAGCGGGAGGGTCTGCCTCCTACAATGAGCAGTTCTTC	CSAREGGGLAGGSASYNEQFF
TRBV6-1	NA	TRBJ1-1	14	once	TGTGCCAGCAGACCACAGGGCATGAACACTGAAGCTTTCTTT	CASRPQGMNTEAFF
TRBV7-2	TRBD2	TRBJ2-1	16	NA	TGTGCCAGCAGCCCCGGGGGTCTAGCGGGAGTCAATGGGCAGTTCTTC	CASSPGGLAGVNGQFF
TRBV20-1	TRBD2	TRBJ2-1	16	NA	TGCAGTGCTAGAGCGGGACTAGCGGGAGTATACAATGAGCAGTTCTTC	CSARAGLAGVYNEQFF
TRBV20-1	TRBD1	TRBJ1-6	17	NA	TGCAGTGCTAGAGATCCAGACAGGGGAATTGGTAATTCACCCCTCCACTTT	CSARDPDRGIGNSPLHF
TRBV14	NA	TRBJ2-2	14	few	TGTGCCAGCAGCCAAGATATTGGTACCGGGGAGCTGTTTTTT	CASSQDIGTGELFF
TRBV20-1	NA	TRBJ2-7	10	few	TGCAGCGCTCGCGGGGTTGAGCAGTACTTC	CSARGVEQYF
TRBV30	NA	TRBJ1-4	15	few	TGTGCCTGGAAGGCCCTGACAGCTTATAATGAAAAACTGTTTTTT	CAWKALTAYNEKLFF
TRBV10-3	TRBD2	TRBJ2-1	13	many	TGTGCCATCAGTGCTTCTAGCGGGATTGAGCAGTTCTTC	CAISASSGIEQFF
TRBV20-1	NA	TRBJ2-7	12	few	TGCAGTGCTAGAGCTGAGCGATCCGAGCAGTACTTC	CSARAERSEQYF
TRBV4-3	TRBD2	TRBJ2-7	22	few	TGCGCCAGCCCCTCAAAACGGGCGCCTCCACCCAGGAGACTAGCGGGAGGATACGAGCAGTACTTC	CASPSKRAPPPRRLAGGYEQYF
TRBV6-1	TRBD1	TRBJ1-2	14	NA	TGTGCCAGCAGCTCGAAACAGGGGGCGGTGAGCTACACCTTC	CASSSKQGAVSYTF
TRBV12-3/TRBV12-4	TRBD1	TRBJ2-5	14	many	TGTGCCAGCAGTATCACAGGGGGCGTTAAGACCCAGTACTTC	CASSITGGVKTQYF
TRBV5-8	TRBD2	TRBJ2-1	17	NA	TGTGCCAGCAGCTGGGGAGGTCTAGCGGGAGGGCACAATGAGCAGTTCTTC	CASSWGGLAGGHNEQFF
TRBV7-6	NA	TRBJ1-1	15	few	TGTGCCAGCAGCTTTAGCCGACGGGGGAACACTGAAGCTTTCTTT	CASSFSRRGNTEAFF
TRBV27	TRBD1	TRBJ2-3	15	many	TGTGCCAGCAAAGGGGACAGGTTTAGCACAGATACGCAGTATTTT	CASKGDRFSTDTQYF
TRBV3-1	NA	TRBJ1-2	12	many	TGTGCCAGCAGCCAAGGACCGTATGGCTACACCTTC	CASSQGPYGYTF
TRBV7-3	NA	TRBJ2-1	13	many	TGTGCCAGCAGCTCGACTCCTTACAATGAGCAGTTCTTC	CASSSTPYNEQFF
TRBV20-1	NA	TRBJ2-1	14	many	TGCAGTGCAGTGACTAGTGCCGGAAATGGCGAGCAGTTCTTC	CSAVTSAGNGEQFF
TRBV12-3/TRBV12-4	NA	TRBJ2-3	14	many	TGTGCCAGCAGTTTCTCCGGGCCCACAGATACGCAGTATTTT	CASSFSGPTDTQYF
TRBV12-3/TRBV12-4	TRBD2	TRBJ2-1	17	once	TGTGCCAGCAGTCCCCGACTAGCGGGAGGGCCGGGCAATGAGCAGTTCTTC	CASSPRLAGGPGNEQFF
TRBV20-1	NA	TRBJ2-7	11	many	TGCAGTGCTAAACGGACCTACGAGCAGTACTTC	CSAKRTYEQYF
TRBV20-1	TRBD1	TRBJ1-2	11	NA	TGCAGTGCTTACCGGGACAGGGACTACACCTTC	CSAYRDRDYTF
TRBV11-2	NA	TRBJ2-5	14	many	TGTGCCAGCAGCTTAGACTGGTTGGGGGAGACCCAGTACTTC	CASSLDWLGETQYF
TRBV12-3/TRBV12-4	TRBD2	TRBJ2-2	17	few	TGTGCCAGCAGGGCCTCTAGCGGGAGATTTTTCACCGGGGAGCTGTTTTTT	CASRASSGRFFTGELFF
TRBV12-3/TRBV12-4	TRBD1	TRBJ1-5	18	NA	TGTGCCAGCAGTGTCTACGCCGGGACAGGGGTGAGCAATCAGCCCCAGCATTTT	CASSVYAGTGVSNQPQHF
TRBV29-1	NA	TRBJ1-4	12	few	TGCAGCGTTGAAGAAGGGAATGAAAAACTGTTTTTT	CSVEEGNEKLFF